This is a list of T cell receptor beta chains from one sample in a study of blood T cell repertoires in COVID-19. Repertoires were generated with immunoSEQ multiplex PCR, while TCRdb's copy carries only in-frame clones and drops some. The sample carries roughly 200,000 clones, approximately 83% recorded once. Sequencing used peripheral blood. These receptors were collected from a man aged 45-60 years with active or convalescent COVID-19. Each CDR3 is given with its conserved first and last residue. D genes are given only for firm matches. Not every row has a clone size; where given, it reads once, few, many or a size class.

D	V	size	J	DNA	CDR3
TRBD1	TRBV10-3	once	TRBJ1-2	TGTGCCATCAAACAGGGGGAAAGGCAGCCTAATCCTACCTATGGCTACACCTTC	CAIKQGERQPNPTYGYTF
NA	TRBV28	NA	TRBJ1-2	TGTGCCAGCAGTCCGTTGGACAGAGGGGAATATGGCTACACCTTC	CASSPLDRGEYGYTF
TRBD1	TRBV6-5	NA	TRBJ1-1	TGTGCCAGCAGTTACAGGGGGCTCATGAACACTGAAGCTTTCTTT	CASSYRGLMNTEAFF
TRBD1	TRBV7-2	NA	TRBJ2-3	TGTGCCAGCAGCTTAAGACAGGGGCTGGATACGCAGTATTTT	CASSLRQGLDTQYF
NA	TRBV30	few	TRBJ1-1	TGTGCCTGCAAAAGGGGAAACACTGAAGCTTTCTTT	CACKRGNTEAFF
NA	TRBV12-3/TRBV12-4	NA	TRBJ1-1	TGTGCCAGCAGAATAAACAGGGACACTGAAGCTTTCTTT	CASRINRDTEAFF
NA	TRBV5-1	NA	TRBJ1-3	TGCGCCAGCAGCTCCCAGGGGCAGGGGACTGGAAACACCATATATTTT	CASSSQGQGTGNTIYF
NA	TRBV7-2	NA	TRBJ2-7	TGTGCCAGCAGCTTAAATGGGAAGACTACCTACGAGCAGTACTTC	CASSLNGKTTYEQYF
NA	TRBV19	once	TRBJ1-5	TGTGCCAGTAGTATAGTCGGGGGTATAAGCAATCAGCCCCAGCATTTT	CASSIVGGISNQPQHF
NA	TRBV6-5	once	TRBJ2-7	TGTGCCAGCAGTTACCAGGAGGCATTCGAGCAGTACTTC	CASSYQEAFEQYF
NA	TRBV6-6	NA	TRBJ1-1	TGTGCCAGCAGTCCCCAACTCACAGGGAACACTGAAGCTTTCTTT	CASSPQLTGNTEAFF
NA	TRBV29-1	NA	TRBJ2-1	TGCAGCGTTCGCAGGGGCTCCTACAATGAGCAGTTCTTC	CSVRRGSYNEQFF
NA	TRBV29-1	NA	TRBJ2-7	TGCAGCGTTACTTCCCCCACCACGATAAGCTCCTACGAGCAGTACTTC	CSVTSPTTISSYEQYF
NA	TRBV19	NA	TRBJ1-1	TGTGCCAGTAGTCTACCAGGCGCTGAAGCTTTCTTT	CASSLPGAEAFF
TRBD2	TRBV5-1	NA	TRBJ2-3	TGCGCCAGCAGCCCCGGGGGGCTAGCGGGGGCCGTCACAGATACGCAGTATTTT	CASSPGGLAGAVTDTQYF
TRBD1	TRBV29-1	NA	TRBJ1-1	TGCAGCGTTGAGTCAGGGGGTAAGAACACTGAAGCTTTCTTT	CSVESGGKNTEAFF
NA	TRBV29-1	NA	TRBJ1-5	TGCAGCGTTGACGAGCCGGGGGAGCCCCAGCATTTT	CSVDEPGEPQHF
TRBD2	TRBV19	NA	TRBJ2-3	TGTGCCAGTAGTATAGTTAGCGGGGGGGTCCGCACAGATACGCAGTATTTT	CASSIVSGGVRTDTQYF
NA	TRBV21-1	NA	TRBJ2-3	TGTGCCAGCAGCTACAAAGCGGGGACAGGGGGAAGTCTAGCGGCACCTAGCACAGATACGCAGTATTTT	CASSYKAGTGGSLAAPSTDTQYF
TRBD1	TRBV30	NA	TRBJ2-5	TGTGCCTGGAGCGGGACAGGGGGACAAGAGACCCAGTACTTC	CAWSGTGGQETQYF
NA	TRBV6-5	few	TRBJ1-1	TGTGCCAGCAGCTCACGGTTGAACACTGAAGCTTTCTTT	CASSSRLNTEAFF
NA	TRBV6-5	NA	TRBJ1-2	TGTGCCAGCATAGAACTCAACAGGGCGACCTATGGCTACACCTTC	CASIELNRATYGYTF
TRBD1	TRBV2	NA	TRBJ1-2	TGTGCCAGCAGGGGACAGGGGCTCGCCTATGGCTACACCTTC	CASRGQGLAYGYTF
TRBD1	TRBV5-4	NA	TRBJ2-2	TGTGCCAGCAGCCGACAGGGGGCGGACCCCGGGGAGCTGTTTTTT	CASSRQGADPGELFF
NA	TRBV6-6	NA	TRBJ2-5	TGTGCCAGCAGTTACCGGCGGAATCAAGAGACCCAGTACTTC	CASSYRRNQETQYF
TRBD1	TRBV6-5	NA	TRBJ1-3	TGTGCCAGCAGCCTGAACAGGGGAGGAAACACCATATATTTT	CASSLNRGGNTIYF
NA	TRBV7-2	NA	TRBJ1-4	TGTGCCAGCAGCTTAGAGGTACCGTCTTCGGGTGGTGAAAAACTGTTTTTT	CASSLEVPSSGGEKLFF
TRBD1	TRBV5-1	NA	TRBJ2-2	TGCGCCAGCAGCACCCGACAGGGGCAAAACACCGGGGAGCTGTTTTTT	CASSTRQGQNTGELFF
NA	TRBV11-1	NA	TRBJ2-2	TGTGCCAGCAGTAGCGACCGAATCGCGAACACCGGGGAGCTGTTTTTT	CASSSDRIANTGELFF
TRBD1	TRBV15	NA	TRBJ1-2	TGTGCCACCAGCAGAGGACAGGGGTCCCATTTGACCTACACCTTC	CATSRGQGSHLTYTF
TRBD2	TRBV7-7	NA	TRBJ2-3	TGTGCCAGCAGCCGACTAGCGGGGACCCCGGGAGATACGCAGTATTTT	CASSRLAGTPGDTQYF
TRBD1	TRBV3-1/TRBV3-2	NA	TRBJ1-4	TGTGCCAGCAGCCCCCTTGGACAGGGCGAGAAACTGTTTTTT	CASSPLGQGEKLFF
NA	TRBV6-5	once	TRBJ2-7	TGTGCCAGCTCGCGGGACAGAGACTACGAGCAGTACTTC	CASSRDRDYEQYF
NA	TRBV12-3/TRBV12-4	NA	TRBJ1-3	TGTGCCAGCAGTTTGAGACTTGGAAACACCATATATTTT	CASSLRLGNTIYF
NA	TRBV10-2	few	TRBJ1-4	TGCGCCACCCTTCTCGAGGTGGAGGAAAAACTGTTTTTT	CATLLEVEEKLFF
TRBD2	TRBV9	NA	TRBJ2-3	TGTGCCAGCAGCCGCGGGGGGGCGGGAGATACGCAGTATTTT	CASSRGGAGDTQYF
NA	TRBV6-1	NA	TRBJ1-2	TGTGCCAGCAGTGGACCTGGAAGACAGGCAGCTAACTATGGCTACACCTTC	CASSGPGRQAANYGYTF
NA	TRBV9	few	TRBJ2-5	TGTGCCAGCAGCGGGGTAACCCAGGGGGAGACCCAGTACTTC	CASSGVTQGETQYF
TRBD1	TRBV14	NA	TRBJ2-7	TGTGCCAGCAGCCCATGGGGACAGGGGGCCCACGAGCAGTACTTC	CASSPWGQGAHEQYF
TRBD1	TRBV18	NA	TRBJ2-3	TGTGCCAGCTCACCACTCAGTACGTACAGGGGGAACACAGATACGCAGTATTTT	CASSPLSTYRGNTDTQYF
NA	TRBV30	NA	TRBJ1-2	TGTGCCTGGAAGATAGGAGGAGACTATGGCTACACCTTC	CAWKIGGDYGYTF
TRBD1	TRBV18	NA	TRBJ1-6	TGTGCCAGCTCACCTATGACAGGGGATTATAATTCACCCCTCCACTTT	CASSPMTGDYNSPLHF
TRBD1	TRBV7-9	NA	TRBJ2-7	TGTGCCAGCAGCCCGGGACAGGCGTTAGGGCAGTACTTC	CASSPGQALGQYF
NA	TRBV7-8	NA	TRBJ2-7	TGTGCCAGCAGCCAACCACAGGGCGAGCAGTACTTC	CASSQPQGEQYF
TRBD2	TRBV19	NA	TRBJ2-5	TGTGCCAGTAGTGTGACTAGCGGGGGGTACCAAGAGACCCAGTACTTC	CASSVTSGGYQETQYF
NA	TRBV19	NA	TRBJ2-7	TGTGCCAGTAGCCTACAGGGAATAACCTACGAGCAGTACTTC	CASSLQGITYEQYF
NA	TRBV5-5	once	TRBJ1-2	TGTGCCAGCAGCTTGGCAGGGGACGGCTATGGCTACACCTTC	CASSLAGDGYGYTF
TRBD2	TRBV4-1	NA	TRBJ2-1	TGCGCCAGCAGCCCTAGCGGGGGACACAATGAGCAGTTCTTC	CASSPSGGHNEQFF
NA	TRBV21-1	few	TRBJ1-2	TGTGCCAGGCGGGACAGCTATAACTATGGCTACACCTTC	CARRDSYNYGYTF
NA	TRBV5-5	NA	TRBJ2-5	TGTGCCAGCAGCTTTGGGCAGTACCAAGAGACCCAGTACTTC	CASSFGQYQETQYF
NA	TRBV28	NA	TRBJ1-2	TGTGCCAGCAGTTTAGACACCAACTATGGCTACACCTTC	CASSLDTNYGYTF
NA	TRBV5-1	NA	TRBJ2-1	TGCGCCAGCAGCTTGTTGCGCGGGCAAGAGGGGTTCTTC	CASSLLRGQEGFF
NA	TRBV28	NA	TRBJ1-5	TGTGCCAGCAGTTCCCCCGGAGGGGCAGCCCTTTCGGGTGATCAGCCCCAGCATTTT	CASSSPGGAALSGDQPQHF
NA	TRBV5-4	NA	TRBJ1-2	TGTGCCAGCAGCCAGCCCGGACACAGGTATTACACCTTC	CASSQPGHRYYTF
NA	TRBV12-3/TRBV12-4	NA	TRBJ1-4	TGTGCCAGCAGTTCCAGCGGGAAGAAAGGGTCGTTTTTT	CASSSSGKKGSFF
TRBD2	TRBV5-1	NA	TRBJ2-5	TGCGCCAGCAGCTTGGCCGGGGGGAAGGTCGAGACCCAGTACTTC	CASSLAGGKVETQYF
TRBD1	TRBV5-6	NA	TRBJ1-2	TGTGCCAGCAGCCGGACAGGGGGGATCTATGGCTACACCTTC	CASSRTGGIYGYTF